What follows describes a single T cell receptor (beta chain). The sample holds many counts of this clonotype. The antigen it recognizes is unknown. No base qualities exist here, and no much larger clone lies one base off it. Ophthalmopathy patients had moderately to severely active disease, Clinical Activity Score of at least 3, NOSPECS grade of at least 4, and duration under 3 months. The study excluded patients with uncontrolled infections, other autoimmune diseases, pregnancy or lactation. Diagnoses relied on clinical symptoms, serum thyroxine and TRAb, thyroid ultrasound and orbital computed tomography. PBMCs were isolated from around 10 ml of fresh peripheral blood by Ficoll-Paque density gradient centrifugation. Total RNA was extracted with Trizol reagent, and quality was checked on an Agilent 2100 Bioanalyzer. This entry comes from a study of T cells in Graves' hyperthyroidism and ophthalmopathy (dated by TCRdb to about 2019). About the study as a whole: Peripheral blood samples were taken at initial diagnosis, before any treatment was given. In over five Graves' hyperthyroidism patients, the study also compared T-cell repertoires from thyroid tissue with T-cell repertoires from blood. Prospective prediction of ophthalmopathy was tested in an independent validation cohort of under 20 hyperthyroidism patients and 15 to 17 patients who later progressed to ophthalmopathy. Following sampling, methimazole starting at 30 mg daily was given to hyperthyroidism patients, and high-dose intravenous methylprednisolone was given to ophthalmopathy patients. The roughly 100 discovery patients were divided at random into training and test sets in a 7:3 ratio. To identify TCR V-J signatures that set the groups apart, the researchers used a discovery cohort of 100 patients, made up of 43 with Graves' ophthalmopathy and 57 with stable Graves' hyperthyroidism. According to the paper, TCR Vbeta CDR3 sequencing was carried out on 135 peripheral blood samples, which came from more than 40 ophthalmopathy, under 85 hyperthyroidism and roughly 17 progressor patients.

On the study overall, not on this receptor specifically: Sample size was not statistically predetermined, and investigators were not blinded to group allocation. Most expanded thyroid clonotypes (frequency above 0.001) were also detected in blood, suggesting blood repertoires may reflect thyroid immune responses. In validation, the model predicted progression to ophthalmopathy with just under 71% sensitivity and 72% to 85% specificity, a median of 6.5 months before onset. A 13 V-J signature model separated ophthalmopathy from stable hyperthyroidism, with approximately 86% sensitivity and 81.08% specificity in cross-validation and 80%/75% in testing.

TCR beta CDR3 regions were amplified from RNA transcripts. A first-round RT-PCR of the TCR CDR3 used the HTBI primer set with the Qiagen OneStep RT-PCR kit. Libraries were constructed in a second round of multiplex PCR, after which size selection and purification were carried out. Paired-end sequencing of the libraries was performed with 100 bp reads on an Illumina HiSeq2000. The published analysis was carried out like this. SOAPnuke was used to process the raw data, with reads discarded if the reads contained adapters or uncalled bases, had a mean Phred below 15, or lacked an exact constant-primer or identifier match. High-quality paired reads were merged using COPE v1.2.5, and each unique nucleotide sequence was defined as a clonotype. MiTCR v1.1 was used to align clonotypes to the IMGT TRBV, TRBD and TRBJ reference segments. Only V-J combinations with frequency above 0.0001, covering 99.2% of repertoires, were analysed. The TCS score was defined as F50 (clonal expansion) divided by E x V (chaos), with BLOSUM62-based TCRdist calculated between CDR3 peptides within each V-J. Welch's t-statistics and random forest reduced fewer than 550 V-J features to fewer than 15, which were used in a naive Bayes classifier (R e1071). TCRdb applied fastp at Q25 and MiXCR to the public reads, then kept only in-frame beta chains. Duplicate CDR3 protein sequences are folded into a single record with the most common DNA and genes. The V and J calls shown here were made by TCRdb, not taken from the authors' results. This sample comprises around 570,000 distinct CDR3 sequences, nearly 20% of them detected only once. Approximately 48% of the sample comes from the top ten.

CDR1 and CDR2 are read off the germline V gene (reference sequence) as PRHDT and FYEKMQ. Taken from cysteine to phenylalanine, the CDR3 has 13 residues. The sequence is cut down to CDR3 DNA, 39 bases in frame from base 1. A distance of 12 bases separates the germline ends of V and J, which lose 5 bases and 4 bases respectively. The TCR originated in a man aged 40-50 years with Graves' ophthalmopathy. Sequencing was carried out using blood. The chain is made from TRBV13 and TRBJ2-7; a tentative D call is TRBD2 (6 bases match). The CDR3 is CASSTTLAYEQYF. The bases read TGTGCCAGCAGCACCACACTAGCTTACGAGCAGTACTTC.